What follows are 20 T cell receptor beta chains derived from one specimen sequenced in a study of identical twins. MiXCR was run by TCRdb on the 5' RACE reads, yielding one entry per CDR3 protein. The table includes 500,000 or so distinct CDR3 sequences, 20% to 25% detected once. These records were also assigned to another study, of T cells expressing NK-cell markers.

The sequenced sample consisted of CD4+ T cells sorted from blood. The receptor source for this set is a young woman in good health.

CDR3 sequence (DNA): TGTGCCAGCAGCTTAAAGGGAGCGGGAGGGTTAGTCTACGAGCAGTACTTC. Its protein product is CASSLKGAGGLVYEQYF. This chain links TRBV5-6 with TRBJ2-7; 10 bases map to TRBD2. The CDR3 spans 17 residues. Germline V gene data show CDR1 as SGHDT and CDR2 as YYEEEE. Losses at the gene ends were 2 bases for V and 3 bases for J; bases not matched to a gene: 11.

This clonotype was seen only a few times. The rearrangement joins TRBV25-1 to TRBJ1-1; D remains ambiguous. The V end was cut by 7 bases, the J end by 6 bases, with 12 bases between. Looked up from germline, CDR1 is MGHDK and CDR2 is SYGVNS. The CDR3 loop spans 12 amino acids. The CDR3 region is CASKKREAEAFF. The CDR3 DNA sequence: TGTGCCAGCAAAAAGAGGGAGGCTGAAGCTTTCTTT.

The chain carries TRBV6-1 and TRBJ2-7; D is possibly TRBD1 (5 bases). This CDR3 region has 13 residues. Germline CDR1 MNHNS, CDR2 SASEGT. With 4 bases removed from V and 2 bases from J, the gap between germline ends came to 9 bases. The CDR3 nucleotides read TGTGCCAGCAGTGCGGACACAGCCTACGAGCAGTACTTC. Its protein is CASSADTAYEQYF.

The chain carries TRBV10-1 and TRBJ1-1; 7 positions agree with TRBD1. Germline loops: CDR1 WNHNN, CDR2 SYGVQD (reference sequence). CDR3 length: 15 residues. V was clipped by 6 bases and J by 5 bases; unmatched bases: 12. The CDR3 region is CASSRDSIRGTEAFF. The CDR3 coding sequence is TGCGCCAGCAGCCGGGACAGCATCAGGGGGACTGAAGCTTTCTTT.

This clonotype has only a few counts. The chain links TRBV7-9 to TRBJ2-3; 10 positions match TRBD2. Trimming took 5 bases from V and 5 from J; bases not matched to a gene: 1. The CDR3 has 13 amino acids. Germline-derived CDR1 and CDR2 are SEHNR and FQNEAQ (reference sequence). The CDR3: CASSRLAGDTQYF. CDR3 DNA sequence: TGTGCCAGCAGCCGACTAGCGGGAGATACGCAGTATTTT.

There are a few counts of this clonotype. This chain links TRBV12-3 or TRBV12-4 with TRBJ1-1; 10 positions agree with TRBD1. CDR3 length equals 16 residues. The V and J ends lost 6 bases and 0 bases, in that order; junction bases with no gene match: 7. CDR3 region: CASSIGQGGMNTEAFF. CDR3 coding DNA: TGTGCCAGCAGCATCGGACAGGGGGGCATGAACACTGAAGCTTTCTTT.

This clonotype is a singleton in its sample. The chain carries TRBV2 and TRBJ2-7; 13 nucleotides line up with TRBD2. Unmatched junction bases numbered 8, after V lost 7 bases and J lost 5 bases. The CDR3 sequence is 15 residues long. CDR1 SNHLY and CDR2 FYNNEI come from the germline V gene. The CDR3 region is CASIGLAGVRNEQYF. The CDR3 coding sequence is TGTGCCAGCATCGGACTAGCGGGAGTCCGGAACGAGCAGTACTTC. The variable domain in full, completed from reference TRBV2 and TRBJ2-7, reads EPEVTQTPSHQVTQMGQEVILRCVPISNHLYFYWYRQILGQKVEFLVSFYNNEISEKSEIFDDQFSVERPDGSNFTLKIRSTKLEDSAMYFCASIGLAGVRNEQYFGPGTRLTVT.

This clonotype showed up just a few times. This chain links TRBV6-2 or TRBV6-3 with TRBJ2-1; 10 bases line up with TRBD2. CDR3 size: 21 residues. Germline lookup yields CDR1 MNHEY and CDR2 SVGEGT. Unmatched junction bases numbered 20, after V lost 6 bases and J lost 0 bases. The CDR3 region has the DNA TGTGCCAGCAGCGTGTATCCGGGACTAGCGTCTCTCCTCGCCTCCTACAATGAGCAGTTCTTC. This encodes CASSVYPGLASLLASYNEQFF.

This clonotype occurred a few times. CDR3 residues: CASSLQGRGAEAFF. Here the CDR3 DNA reads TGTGCCAGCAGCCTCCAGGGGAGGGGGGCTGAAGCTTTCTTT. V and J are TRBV12-3 or TRBV12-4 and TRBJ1-1; D is perhaps TRBD1 (6 bases). The length of the CDR3 is 14 residues. V was pared by 6 bases and J by 6 bases, with 17 bases between.

This rearrangement joins TRBV10-3 to TRBJ2-7; TRBD1 agrees at 8 bases. The germline V gene has CDR1 ENHRY and CDR2 SYGVKD. The CDR3 has 13 residues. Unmatched junction bases numbered 4, after V lost 7 bases and J lost 2 bases. CDR3 in amino acids: CAIKGQVPYEQYF. The CDR3 region has the DNA TGTGCCATCAAGGGACAGGTCCCCTACGAGCAGTACTTC.

This clonotype has only a few counts. V gene TRBV20-1 combines with J gene TRBJ2-5, with 15 bases fitting TRBD2. CDR3 length: 15 amino acids. Germline V CDR1 and CDR2: DFQATT, SNEGSKA (reference sequence). V dropped 6 bases and J dropped 6; count of bases not matched to a gene: 8. The CDR3 reads CSATGTSGGMKTQYF. In DNA, the CDR3 is TGCAGTGCGACCGGGACTAGCGGGGGGATGAAGACCCAGTACTTC.

The rearrangement joins TRBV7-6 to TRBJ1-1; D not resolved. V shed 6 bases and J shed 3 bases, with 11 bases lying between them. Looked up from germline, CDR1 is SGHVS and CDR2 is FNYEAQ. There are 13 residues in the CDR3. CDR3 sequence reads: CASSPNRYTEAFF. The DNA of the CDR3 is TGTGCCAGCAGTCCTAATCGTTACACTGAAGCTTTCTTT.

CDR3 amino acids: CASSVGGRTSGRSNEQFF. The DNA of the CDR3 is TGTGCCAGCAGCGTAGGGGGGAGGACTAGCGGGAGATCGAATGAGCAGTTCTTC. The chain recombines TRBV9 with TRBJ2-1, with 13 bases lining up with TRBD2. From germline, CDR1 is SGDLS and CDR2 YYNGEE. V was pared by 0 bases and J by 7 bases, with 10 bases of the junction left unmatched. There are 18 residues in the CDR3.

The chain has TRBV9 and TRBJ2-1; the D gene is possibly TRBD2 (6 bases). This CDR3 is 14 amino acids long. V lost 4 bases and J lost 10, with 18 bases in between. Germline CDR1 reads SGDLS; CDR2 reads YYNGEE. CDR3 region: CASSRLERVGEQFF. DNA of the CDR3: TGTGCCAGCAGCAGACTAGAGAGGGTGGGCGAGCAGTTCTTC.

This clonotype was found many times. The rearrangement joins TRBV12-3 or TRBV12-4 to TRBJ2-7, with 8 bases matching TRBD1. The V and J ends lost 6 bases and 4 bases, in that order; junction bases with no gene match: 5. The CDR3 runs to 13 residues. For the CDR3, the DNA is TGTGCCAGCAGCAGACAGGGGCCGTACGAGCAGTACTTC. Encoded protein: CASSRQGPYEQYF.

Only a few counts were recorded for this clonotype. The chain joins TRBV10-3 to TRBJ1-2; 7 nucleotides agree with TRBD1. Germline V gene sequence: CDR1 ENHRY, CDR2 SYGVKD. The CDR3 sequence is 13 residues long. J lost 7 bases, V lost 7 bases, and 9 bases had no gene match. The CDR3 region is CAIMAGGIRGYTF. CDR3 DNA sequence: TGTGCCATCATGGCAGGGGGTATTCGTGGCTACACCTTC.

This clonotype was seen a handful of times. The chain links TRBV7-2 to TRBJ2-5; 7 bases map to TRBD2. This CDR3 region has 17 residues. V dropped 1 base and J dropped 5; count of bases not matched to a gene: 13. CDR1 SGHTA and CDR2 FQGNSA come from the germline V gene. The CDR3 loop reads CASSLGSPLGGGETQYF. The CDR3 DNA follows: TGTGCCAGCAGCTTAGGAAGCCCTCTGGGGGGGGGTGAGACCCAGTACTTC.

The chain is built from TRBV20-1 and TRBJ2-5, with D possibly matching TRBD2 (6 bases). CDR1 and CDR2 from the germline V gene are DFQATT and SNEGSKA (reference sequence). Trimming pared 5 bases from V and 6 bases from J, leaving 10 bases between. The CDR3 has 11 amino acids. CDR3 in DNA: TGCAGTGCTCGGGGGTATCAGACCCAGTACTTC. The encoded protein is CSARGYQTQYF.

This clonotype was seen many times. J is TRBJ2-3 and V is TRBV12-3 or TRBV12-4, with D unclear. CDR3 length: 16 residues. Trimming shortened V by 6 bases and J by 2 bases, and 18 bases separated the two germline ends. The CDR3 DNA follows: TGTGCCAGCAGCCGATTTCGGTTGCAAATCACAGATACGCAGTATTTT. It yields the protein CASSRFRLQITDTQYF.

This chain uses TRBV9 with TRBJ2-3; D gene unclear. The CDR3 contains 15 residues. The germline V and J ends were trimmed by 4 bases and 0 bases, with 12 bases remaining between them. Germline CDR1 is SGDLS and CDR2 is YYNGEE. As DNA, the CDR3 is TGTGCCAGCAGCCACAGTTTCTTTAGCACAGATACGCAGTATTTT. Translating it yields CASSHSFFSTDTQYF.